A selection of T cell receptor beta chains follows, all from one sample in a study of cytomegalovirus exposure and HLA in healthy donors. Clones were sequenced by immunoSEQ multiplex PCR, and TCRdb holds only the in-frame ones, with some missing. This sample's table reports about 200,000 clones. Sequenced material: PBMCs. The receptors originated from a boy between 10 and 17 years old in good health and CMV-seronegative. CDR3s include the opening cysteine and the closing phenylalanine or tryptophan. D genes are given only for firm matches.

>15|TRBJ1-1|-|TRBV19
CASSIDPGKYTEAFF
TGTGCCAGTAGTATAGATCCGGGGAAGTACACTGAAGCTTTCTTT
>14|TRBJ2-5|TRBD2|TRBV6-1
CASSVTGGIETQYF
TGTGCCAGCAGTGTTACGGGGGGTATAGAGACCCAGTACTTC
>12|TRBJ2-2|TRBD2|TRBV29-1
CSVRGDTGELFF
TGCAGCGTTCGGGGGGACACCGGGGAGCTGTTTTTT
>15|TRBJ1-4|TRBD1|TRBV5-1
CASSPKTGANEKLFF
TGCGCCAGCAGCCCAAAGACAGGGGCTAATGAAAAACTGTTTTTT
>16|TRBJ2-1|TRBD1|TRBV11-2
CASSLDPGQGINEQFF
TGTGCCAGCAGCTTAGATCCGGGACAGGGGATCAATGAGCAGTTCTTC
>14|TRBJ1-5|-|TRBV6-1
CASSDGAGDQPQHF
TGTGCCAGCAGTGATGGAGCGGGAGATCAGCCCCAGCATTTT
>15|TRBJ1-1|-|TRBV7-9
CASSLGPGIFTEAFF
TGTGCCAGCAGCTTAGGGCCCGGGATATTCACTGAAGCTTTCTTT
>15|TRBJ2-7|TRBD1|TRBV4-1
CASSQNSGQLYEQYF
TGCGCCAGCAGCCAAAACTCGGGACAGCTCTACGAGCAGTACTTC
>17|TRBJ1-1|-|TRBV5-4
CASSSVPGLNWNTEAFF
TGTGCCAGCAGCTCTGTCCCGGGACTAAATTGGAACACTGAAGCTTTCTTT
>12|TRBJ1-1|-|TRBV30
CAWSEQNTEAFF
TGTGCCTGGAGTGAACAGAACACTGAAGCTTTCTTT
>12|TRBJ1-2|-|TRBV28
CASSLAPGGYTF
TGTGCCAGCAGTTTAGCCCCAGGTGGCTACACCTTC
>16|TRBJ2-3|TRBD2|TRBV4-1
CASSQAWGGAGDTQYF
TGCGCCAGCAGCCAAGCCTGGGGCGGAGCGGGGGATACGCAGTATTTT
>15|TRBJ2-3|-|TRBV5-4
CASSLGGKHTDTQYF
TGTGCCAGCAGCTTGGGAGGCAAACACACAGATACGCAGTATTTT
>16|TRBJ2-7|TRBD1|TRBV7-9
CASSPIRGTGADEQYF
TGTGCCAGCAGCCCCATTAGAGGGACAGGGGCAGACGAGCAGTACTTC
>15|TRBJ2-7|TRBD2|TRBV5-8
CASSLKRGGRNEQYF
TGTGCCAGCAGCTTAAAGCGGGGGGGGCGTAACGAGCAGTACTTC
>15|TRBJ2-4|-|TRBV11-2
CASSSRLLAKNIQYF
TGTGCCAGCAGCTCCCGACTCTTAGCCAAAAACATTCAGTACTTC
>16|TRBJ2-3|-|TRBV18
CASSPSRQASTDTQYF
TGTGCCAGCTCACCATCAAGGCAGGCTAGCACAGATACGCAGTATTTT
>14|TRBJ2-5|-|TRBV21-1
CASSKTGRQETQYF
TGTGCCAGCAGCAAAACGGGTAGACAAGAGACCCAGTACTTC
>18|TRBJ2-1|-|TRBV12-5
CASGLIVGGSGRGNEQFF
TGTGCTAGTGGTTTGATCGTTGGGGGGTCAGGACGGGGCAATGAGCAGTTCTTC
>15|TRBJ1-1|TRBD1|TRBV13
CASSRPGTGGPEAFF
TGTGCCAGCAGCCGGCCCGGGACAGGGGGACCAGAAGCTTTCTTT
>18|TRBJ1-2|TRBD1|TRBV4-1
CASSQGRQGAKGRGGYTF
TGCGCCAGCAGCCAAGGAAGACAGGGGGCTAAGGGTAGGGGTGGCTACACCTTC
>15|TRBJ2-1|TRBD2|TRBV7-9
CASSLARGGGNEQFF
TGTGCCAGCAGCTTAGCGCGGGGGGGTGGGAATGAGCAGTTCTTC
>15|TRBJ2-5|TRBD2|TRBV11-2
CASSLTSGVQETQYF
TGTGCCAGCAGCCTGACTAGCGGGGTTCAAGAGACCCAGTACTTC
>16|TRBJ2-1|TRBD1|TRBV5-1
CASSPELWTGHNEQFF
TGCGCCAGCAGCCCGGAACTGTGGACAGGTCACAATGAGCAGTTCTTC
>15|TRBJ2-3|-|TRBV5-1
CASSTGTLSTDTQYF
TGCGCCAGCAGCACCGGGACACTCAGCACAGATACGCAGTATTTT
>14|TRBJ2-1|-|TRBV7-3
CASRVAGTYNEQFF
TGTGCCAGCAGGGTGGCGGGGACCTACAATGAGCAGTTCTTC
>17|TRBJ2-7|-|TRBV15
CATSRWQGPADSYEQYF
TGTGCCACCAGCAGATGGCAGGGGCCGGCAGACTCCTACGAGCAGTACTTC
>15|TRBJ1-2|-|TRBV4-1
CASSSPAGADYGYTF
TGCGCCAGCAGCTCTCCGGCAGGGGCGGACTATGGCTACACCTTC
>15|TRBJ1-2|-|TRBV29-1
CSVEFIPAGDYGYTF
TGCAGCGTGGAGTTTATTCCGGCAGGGGACTATGGCTACACCTTC
>15|TRBJ1-5|-|TRBV7-9
CASSLGPGFNQPQHF
TGTGCCAGCAGCTTAGGTCCCGGTTTCAATCAGCCCCAGCATTTT
>15|TRBJ2-5|TRBD2|TRBV19
CASSIGGGGAKTQYF
TGTGCCAGTAGTATAGGCGGCGGGGGGGCCAAGACCCAGTACTTC
>15|TRBJ1-2|TRBD1|TRBV5-4
CASSPRPDRDGGYTF
TGTGCCAGCAGCCCCCGACCGGACAGGGATGGCGGCTACACCTTC
>15|TRBJ2-1|TRBD2|TRBV19
CASRDLAGFYNEQFF
TGTGCCAGTAGGGATCTAGCGGGGTTCTACAATGAGCAGTTCTTC
>14|TRBJ2-1|TRBD2|TRBV2
CASSSGLGDLRQFF
TGTGCCAGCAGCTCGGGACTAGGAGATTTAAGGCAGTTCTTC
>16|TRBJ1-5|-|TRBV2
CASSEAGRGLGQPQHF
TGTGCCAGCAGTGAAGCGGGCAGGGGCCTTGGTCAGCCCCAGCATTTT
>19|TRBJ2-1|-|TRBV11-2
CASSLDLWLDPSSYNEQFF
TGTGCCAGCAGCTTAGATTTGTGGCTAGACCCTAGCTCCTACAATGAGCAGTTCTTC
>15|TRBJ1-1|-|TRBV9
CASSANSEGLPEAFF
TGTGCCAGCAGCGCCAATTCCGAGGGATTGCCTGAAGCTTTCTTT
>12|TRBJ2-2|-|TRBV4-1
CASSQNIGELFF
TGCGCCAGCAGCCAAAATATTGGGGAGCTGTTTTTT
>14|TRBJ2-7|TRBD1|TRBV29-1
CSVEVQDRGYEQYF
TGCAGCGTTGAAGTGCAGGACAGGGGCTACGAGCAGTACTTC
>15|TRBJ1-4|TRBD1|TRBV4-1
CASRPTTGAREKLFF
TGCGCCAGCAGACCTACGACAGGGGCTCGTGAAAAACTGTTTTTT
>11|TRBJ1-2|-|TRBV10-3
CAIPRGQGYTF
TGTGCCATCCCTAGGGGTCAAGGCTACACCTTC
>14|TRBJ2-3|-|TRBV2
CAMPGGLSEDTQYF
TGTGCCATGCCGGGGGGCCTTAGCGAAGATACGCAGTATTTT
>16|TRBJ1-1|TRBD1|TRBV19
CASSSDRGLRYTEAFF
TGTGCCAGTAGTAGTGACAGGGGATTGCGGTACACTGAAGCTTTCTTT
>16|TRBJ1-2|TRBD1|TRBV19
CASSIFTWDSPDGYTF
TGTGCCAGTAGTATCTTCACATGGGACAGCCCGGATGGCTACACCTTC
>14|TRBJ2-5|-|TRBV5-1
CASSPTRSMETQYF
TGCGCCAGCAGCCCGACTAGGTCCATGGAGACCCAGTACTTC
>16|TRBJ2-3|-|TRBV4-2
CASRGMAGEGTDTQYF
TGTGCCAGCAGAGGGATGGCAGGGGAGGGTACAGATACGCAGTATTTT
>13|TRBJ1-2|-|TRBV30
CAWSATGEGGYTF
TGTGCCTGGAGTGCGACCGGCGAGGGTGGCTACACCTTC